The clone carrying this T cell receptor beta chain was found many times. Its antigen is not known. The cDNA was produced through 5'RACE with 10-nucleotide random UMIs. From the 5' RACE reads, TCRdb called clonotypes with MiXCR, one entry per CDR3 protein. The sample has roughly 56,000 distinct CDR3 sequences; about 3.2% are singletons. This sample stems from a study of neurological immune-mediated disorders. Study outcomes and limitations: No expanded-clone CDR3 amino acid sequence recurred across subjects, suggesting private TCR-beta repertoires. A possible signature was seen in one related-CDR3 cluster, into which phylogenetic grouping placed the repertoires of 18 of 34 multiple sclerosis patients.

Stored at -80 C, 2 million PBMCs were the source of the unsorted libraries. The germline V gene has CDR1 DFQATT and CDR2 SNEGSKA (reference sequence). The V and J ends lost 0 bases and 2 bases respectively, with 8 bases between them. The CDR3 has 14 residues. Sequencing was done on a sample of PBMCs. The rearrangement links TRBV20-1 to TRBJ2-1; D is unresolved. The TCR comes from a woman aged 55-70 years with multiple sclerosis. The CDR3 here is CSARDVGTYNEQFF. CDR3 coding DNA: TGCAGTGCTAGAGATGTAGGAACCTACAATGAGCAGTTCTTC.